This TCR beta chain comes out of a study of blood T cell repertoires in COVID-19. Germline CDR1 and CDR2: MDHEN and SYDVKM. CDR3 length: 14 amino acids. Between the trimmed V and J ends, which lost 7 bases and 2 bases, there was a span of 12 bases. The data were produced by immunoSEQ multiplex PCR, yet TCRdb's version contains in-frame clones alone and is incomplete. The data show 350,000 or so clones, with approximately 89% seen just once and 3.9% held by the top ten. The clonotype was recovered from an older woman with COVID-19, enrolled during active disease. The sample was peripheral blood. J is TRBJ1-3 and V is TRBV28, with D maybe TRBD1 (5 bases). CDR3 sequence reads: CASTNGGAGNTIYF. Written as DNA, the CDR3 is TGTGCCAGCACCAACGGAGGGGCTGGAAACACCATATATTTT.